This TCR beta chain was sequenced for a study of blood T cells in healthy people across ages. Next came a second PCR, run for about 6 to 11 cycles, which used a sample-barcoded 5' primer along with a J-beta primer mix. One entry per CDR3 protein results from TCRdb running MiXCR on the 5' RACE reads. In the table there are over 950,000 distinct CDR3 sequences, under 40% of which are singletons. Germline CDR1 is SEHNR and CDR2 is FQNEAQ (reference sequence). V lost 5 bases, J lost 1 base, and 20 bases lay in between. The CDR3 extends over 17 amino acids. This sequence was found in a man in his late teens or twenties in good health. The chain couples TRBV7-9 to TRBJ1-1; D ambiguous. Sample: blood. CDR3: CASSPTQLGHTNTEAFF. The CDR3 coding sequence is TGTGCCAGCAGCCCAACGCAACTCGGGCACACGAACACTGAAGCTTTCTTT. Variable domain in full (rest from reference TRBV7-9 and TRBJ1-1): DTGVSQNPRHKITKRGQNVTFRCDPISEHNRLYWYRQTLGQGPEFLTYFQNEAQLEKSRLLSDRFSAERPKGSFSTLEIQRTEQGDSAMYLCASSPTQLGHTNTEAFFGQGTRLTVV.